Sequencing of this T cell receptor (beta chain) was carried out in a study of blood T cells in healthy people across ages. This clonotype came up a few times. Antigen unknown. Points from the study as a whole: Older age went with lower TCR beta diversity per million T cells, in a roughly linear way.

Next came a second PCR, run for about 6 to 12 cycles, which used a sample-barcoded 5' primer along with a J-beta primer mix. Sequencing of every sample gave 2.5 million or more CDR3-containing paired-end reads. TCRdb ran MiXCR on the 5' RACE reads and lists one entry per CDR3 protein. The table lists fewer than 2 million distinct CDR3 sequences, 30% to 40% of them singletons. This CDR3 contains 14 residues. V lost 8 bases to trimming and J lost 4 bases; unmatched junction nucleotides: 8. Germline loops: CDR1 MDHEN, CDR2 SYDVKM. This clonotype was obtained from a human donor in good health. Sequencing used blood. The chain joins TRBV28 to TRBJ2-3; 8 bases line up with TRBD1. The CDR3 DNA is TGTGCCAGCCGACAGGGGCGAGGTGCAGATACGCAGTATTTT. Its translation: CASRQGRGADTQYF.